What follows are 19 T cell receptor beta chains derived from one specimen sequenced in a study of T cells in Graves' hyperthyroidism and ophthalmopathy. Amplification yielded TCR beta CDR3 regions, with RNA transcripts as the source. HTBI primers were used for first-round RT-PCR of the TCR CDR3. TCRdb re-analysed the multiplex PCR reads in MiXCR, keeping a single row per CDR3 protein. The repertoire consists of about 600,000 distinct CDR3 sequences, with more than 15% occurring once and the leading ten covering roughly 3.3%. The specimen sequenced was blood. The receptors originated from a woman aged 40 to 49 with Graves' ophthalmopathy.

This clonotype showed up many times. J is TRBJ2-2 and V is TRBV11-1; D unclear. CDR3 length equals 14 residues. Germline CDR1 reads SGHAT; CDR2 reads FQDESV (reference sequence). V lost 5 bases and J lost 7, with 14 bases in between. CDR3 amino acids: CASSPARAVGELFF. The CDR3 DNA reads TGTGCCAGCAGCCCCGCCCGGGCCGTCGGGGAGCTGTTTTTT.

This chain joins TRBV7-9 and TRBJ1-4; tentatively, D is TRBD1 (5 bases). Per the germline V gene, CDR1 is SEHNR and CDR2 is FQNEAQ (reference sequence). V was clipped by 5 bases and J by 8 bases, with 12 bases between them. The CDR3 loop spans 13 amino acids. The CDR3 DNA is TGTGCCAGCAGCCCCGGGAAGGGGGAAAAACTGTTTTTT. Amino acids: CASSPGKGEKLFF.

A remark on this clonotype: This may arise from a read error, as a much more abundant clone is one base away. The chain couples TRBV27 to TRBJ1-1; D not resolved. The ends were cut back, 0 bases at V and 6 bases at J, with 8 bases in the middle. CDR1 MNHEY and CDR2 SMNVEV come from the germline V gene (reference sequence). This CDR3 contains 13 residues. The CDR3 spells CASSLSGYAEAFF. The CDR3 nucleotides read TGTGCCAGCAGTTTATCAGGCTACGCTGAAGCTTTCTTT.

This clonotype was seen more than once but under ten times. The rearrangement links TRBV2 to TRBJ2-7; D is possibly TRBD1 (6 bases). The length of the CDR3 is 18 residues. The germline V gene has CDR1 SNHLY and CDR2 FYNNEI. Trimming stripped 5 bases from V and 6 bases from J, with 29 bases between. The CDR3 DNA reads as TGTGCCAGCAGTTCCCGGACAGCTTCCCGCTCGGCGCAGGGCGAGCAGTACTTC. Translated: CASSSRTASRSAQGEQYF.

Concerning this clonotype itself: Being one base from a much bigger clone, this may be a read error. This rearrangement joins TRBV29-1 to TRBJ1-1; D remains ambiguous. Germline V CDR1 and CDR2: SQVTM, ANQGSEA. CDR3 length: 14 amino acids. V shed 8 bases and J shed 0 bases, with 16 bases lying between them. The CDR3 reads CSIVRGFMNTEAFF. For the CDR3, the DNA is TGCAGCATTGTACGAGGCTTCATGAACACTGAAGCTTTCTTT.

This clonotype was detected many times. The V gene is TRBV6-6, the J gene TRBJ1-1; D is undetermined. Trimming removed 2 bases at V and 9 bases at J, with 13 bases between. The germline CDR1 and CDR2 sequences are MNHNY and SVGAGI (reference sequence). The CDR3 runs 13 residues. The CDR3 sequence: CASSYGPRTQAFF. The CDR3 region has the DNA TGTGCCAGCAGTTACGGCCCCCGGACCCAAGCTTTCTTT.

The CDR3 protein is CASNARFSGANVLTF. The CDR3, as DNA: TGTGCCAGCAACGCTAGATTTTCTGGGGCCAACGTCCTGACTTTC. The V and J genes are TRBV6-1 and TRBJ2-6; no clear D. The CDR3 totals 15 residues. Trimming stripped 7 bases from V and 1 base from J, with 11 bases between. CDR1 is MNHNS, CDR2 SASEGT, per germline.

This clonotype was counted between two and nine times. This chain links TRBV4-1 with TRBJ2-7, with a possible D match to TRBD1 (5 bases). Germline V gene lookup returns CDR1 MGHRA and CDR2 YSYEKL. The CDR3 extends over 15 amino acids. With 1 base removed from V and 0 bases from J, the gap between germline ends came to 10 bases. CDR3 protein: CASSQVTGNSYEQYF. The CDR3 nucleotides are TGCGCCAGCAGCCAAGTTACAGGAAACTCCTACGAGCAGTACTTC.

The table lists this clonotype with many counts. The V and J genes are TRBV11-2 and TRBJ2-1; D is unclear. The CDR3 has 13 amino acids. Trimming removed 2 bases from V and 5 bases from J, with 7 bases in between. The V gene's germline CDR1 is SGHAT and CDR2 FQNNGV. The CDR3 protein is CASSLRLNNEQFF. In DNA, the CDR3 is TGTGCCAGCAGCTTACGACTTAACAATGAGCAGTTCTTC.

This clonotype has at least ten counts. CDR3 in amino acids: CASSVGGSRDEQFF. The DNA for the CDR3 is TGTGCCAGCAGCGTGGGCGGGAGTAGGGATGAGCAGTTCTTC. The rearrangement links TRBV9 to TRBJ2-1; TRBD2 aligns across 7 bases. V dropped 2 bases and J dropped 8; count of bases not matched to a gene: 7. The CDR3 runs 14 residues. CDR1 and CDR2 (germline): SGDLS, YYNGEE.

This clonotype was counted many times. The chain combines TRBV5-6 with TRBJ2-7, with TRBD2 matching 10 bases. Trimming at V came to 4 bases and at J to 3 bases, leaving 4 bases not matched to a gene. This CDR3 contains 14 residues. Germline assignment: CDR1 SGHDT and CDR2 YYEEEE. This CDR3 reads CASSPGLADYEQYF. The CDR3 DNA is TGTGCCAGCAGCCCTGGACTAGCGGACTACGAGCAGTACTTC.

This clonotype was detected many times. This sequence joins TRBV2 and TRBJ1-5; 7 bases fit TRBD1. The J segment lost 2 bases and the V segment lost 2 bases, leaving 3 bases of the junction unmatched. CDR3 length: 15 residues. Germline V gene sequence: CDR1 SNHLY, CDR2 FYNNEI. CDR3 DNA sequence: TGTGCCAGCAGTGAAAACAGGGGCGGCAATCAGCCCCAGCATTTT. It encodes CASSENRGGNQPQHF.

At least ten counts were recorded for this clonotype. This chain connects TRBV28 to TRBJ2-1; no definite D call. V was clipped by 1 base and J by 8 bases, with 12 bases between them. CDR1 is MDHEN and CDR2 is SYDVKM in the germline V gene. This CDR3 has 14 amino acids. CDR3 bases: TGTGCCAGCAGTTTATTCCCTAGTGCCCATGAGCAGTTCTTC. This gives the protein CASSLFPSAHEQFF.

The CDR3 nucleotides read TGTGCCAGCAGCAAGGGACTAGCGGGAGGGCAGTTCTTC. Residues: CASSKGLAGGQFF. The rearrangement uses TRBV7-9 and TRBJ2-1; 15 nucleotides match TRBD2. J was trimmed by 12 bases and V by 5 bases; bases with no gene match: 2. This CDR3 region has 13 residues. Germline CDR1 reads SEHNR; CDR2 reads FQNEAQ (reference sequence).

The CDR3 DNA reads TGTGCCAGCAGTTTAGCCGGACACCATCAGCCCCAGCATTTT. Translating it yields CASSLAGHHQPQHF. The chain joins TRBV27 to TRBJ1-5, with D possibly being TRBD1 (5 bases). CDR3 length: 14 residues. V was trimmed by 2 bases and J by 5 bases, leaving 10 bases between them. Per germline, CDR1 MNHEY and CDR2 SMNVEV (reference sequence).

This sequence joins TRBV20-1 and TRBJ2-7; D gene unclear. Germline loops: CDR1 DFQATT, CDR2 SNEGSKA (reference sequence). The CDR3 is made up of 13 amino acids. Trimming took 5 bases from V and 0 from J, leaving 11 bases between them. The CDR3 sequence: CSARTPGSYEQYF. CDR3 nucleotide sequence: TGCAGTGCTCGTACGCCGGGCTCCTACGAGCAGTACTTC.

This clonotype was picked up many times. V and J are TRBV28 and TRBJ1-5; D is unclear. The V gene's germline CDR1 is MDHEN and CDR2 SYDVKM. Trimming removed 2 bases at V and 3 bases at J, with 8 bases between. This CDR3 spans 14 amino acids. The CDR3, as DNA: TGTGCCAGCAGTTTACTGAGACCCAATCAGCCCCAGCATTTT. Its protein product is CASSLLRPNQPQHF.

On this clonotype itself: A much larger clone lies a single base off, so this may be a read error. The J gene is TRBJ2-5, the V gene TRBV20-1; 11 bases fit TRBD2. The V gene's germline CDR1 is DFQATT and CDR2 SNEGSKA (reference sequence). V dropped 5 bases and J dropped 5; count of bases not matched to a gene: 19. CDR3 size: 18 residues. CDR3 region: CSAGVPLNLAGGQETQYF. The CDR3 region has the DNA TGCAGTGCTGGCGTCCCGTTAAACCTAGCGGGAGGTCAGGAGACCCAGTACTTC.

This clonotype was recorded many times. The V and J genes are TRBV28 and TRBJ2-5; TRBD2 aligns across 9 bases. V was clipped by 5 bases and J by 13 bases; unmatched bases: 8. CDR3 length equals 12 residues. Germline CDR1 and CDR2: MDHEN and SYDVKM. The CDR3 DNA is TGTGCCAGCAGTCCCCTGGGACTAGCACCGTACTTC. As protein: CASSPLGLAPYF.